Listed below are T cell receptor beta chains from one sample, sequenced in a study of T cells in Graves' hyperthyroidism and ophthalmopathy. Via MiXCR, TCRdb re-called the multiplex PCR reads, giving one row per CDR3 protein. This sample has about 680,000 distinct CDR3 sequences; around a third occur once, and the top ten carry less than 35%. Specimen: blood. These TCRs come from a woman between 40 and 50 years old with Graves' hyperthyroidism. CDR3s include the opening cysteine and the closing phenylalanine or tryptophan. Fields, in order: V gene, J gene, D gene, clone size, CDR3 protein, CDR3 DNA. A D gene is named only where the DNA matches it firmly. Size is omitted from some rows. Given values are once, few, many or a class for expanded clones.

>TRBV4-3|TRBJ1-2|.|.
CASSQDRAGRGDGYTF
TGCGCCAGCAGCCAAGATCGGGCAGGGAGAGGCGATGGCTACACCTTC
>TRBV11-2|TRBJ1-1|.|.
CASSQGRMRAFF
TGCGCCAGCAGCCAAGGCCGAATGAGGGCTTTCTTT
>TRBV6-1|TRBJ1-2|.|few
CASSEQPFDEVYGYTF
TGTGCCAGCAGTGAACAACCTTTCGACGAGGTCTATGGCTACACCTTC
>TRBV6-6|TRBJ1-1|.|few
CAISEYDRANTEAFF
TGTGCCATCAGTGAATACGACAGAGCGAACACTGAAGCTTTCTTT
>TRBV19|TRBJ1-2|.|many
CASSEGLGYGYTF
TGTGCCAGTAGTGAGGGGTTAGGGTATGGCTACACCTTC
>TRBV2|TRBJ2-2|.|.
CASSEGQLFF
TGTGCCAGCAGCGAGGGACAGCTGTTTTTT
>TRBV6-5|TRBJ1-3|.|many
CASSYSGNTIYF
TGTGCCAGCAGCTACAGCGGAAACACCATATATTTT
>TRBV5-8|TRBJ2-5|.|many
CASRSEYQETQYF
TGTGCCAGCAGATCCGAGTACCAAGAGACCCAGTACTTC
>TRBV2|TRBJ1-6|TRBD1|once
CASSPDRALSPLHF
TGTGCCAGCAGCCCGGACAGGGCCCTTTCACCCCTCCACTTT
>TRBV24-1|TRBJ1-5|.|once
CATSDFAAGTSRETQHF
TGTGCCACCAGTGATTTCGCGGCCGGGACTAGCAGGGAGACCCAGCATTTT
>TRBV24-1|TRBJ2-2|.|.
CATSGETHTGELFF
TGTGCCACCAGTGGTGAGACTCACACCGGGGAGCTGTTTTTT
>TRBV29-1|TRBJ1-3|.|.
CSVVGPGSSGNTIYF
TGCAGCGTTGTCGGACCCGGCTCCTCTGGAAACACCATATATTTT
>TRBV29-1|TRBJ2-3|.|.
CSGSSLRWGTDTQYF
TGCAGCGGCTCCTCTCTACGGTGGGGCACAGATACGCAGTATTTT